The 25 T cell receptor beta chains given below trace back to one sample, sequenced in a study of identical twins. TCRdb independently ran MiXCR on the 5' RACE reads; one entry per CDR3 protein. The repertoire holds 1.5 million to 2 million distinct CDR3 sequences, with about 31% as singletons. Sequenced material: cord blood. These receptors all stem from a newborn girl in good health.

Remarks on this clonotype: The junction shows a germline mismatch at one end, possibly a read error. The chain carries TRBV24-1 and TRBJ2-1; D is tentatively TRBD1 or TRBD2 (5 bases each). This CDR3 region has 15 residues. Germline assignment: CDR1 KGHDR and CDR2 SFDVKD. The CDR3 region is CATSVSGTRTDEQCF. CDR3 in DNA: TGTGCCACCAGTGTTTCGGGGACCCGGACCGATGAGCAGTGCTTC.

The sample holds a few counts of this clonotype. The chain recombines TRBV24-1 with TRBJ2-2, with D possibly matching TRBD1 (5 bases). V shed 1 base and J shed 9 bases, with 8 bases lying between them. The CDR3 runs 13 residues. Germline CDR1 is KGHDR and CDR2 is SFDVKD. The CDR3 bases are TGTGCCACCAGTGATTTCCAGGGTAGGGAGCTGTTTTTT. Translation gives CATSDFQGRELFF.

The rearrangement links TRBV6-1 to TRBJ2-3; D ambiguous. The V end was cut by 3 bases, the J end by 4 bases, with 11 bases between. The CDR3 is made up of 14 amino acids. In germline, CDR1 is MNHNS, CDR2 SASEGT. CDR3 coding DNA: TGTGCCAGCAGTGACATCTTAGGCCCAGATACGCAGTATTTT. Its protein is CASSDILGPDTQYF.

This clonotype was seen a few times. The V and J genes are TRBV28 and TRBJ2-1; 9 nucleotides line up with TRBD1. The CDR3 covers 15 residues. CDR1 and CDR2 from the germline V gene are MDHEN and SYDVKM. The V segment lost 3 bases and the J segment 7 bases; nucleotides outside the gene matches: 7. CDR3 nucleotides: TGTGCCAGCAGTTTGCCCCCGGGACAGGGTAATGAGCAGTTCTTC. Its protein is CASSLPPGQGNEQFF.

This clonotype has only a few counts. This chain joins TRBV5-1 and TRBJ1-2, with 7 positions matching TRBD1. V lost 0 bases, J lost 1 base, and 3 bases stayed unmatched. CDR1 is SGHRS, CDR2 YFSETQ, per germline. This CDR3 spans 15 amino acids. CDR3: CASSLDQGVNYGYTF. CDR3 DNA: TGCGCCAGCAGCTTGGACCAGGGGGTTAACTATGGCTACACCTTC.

This sequence joins TRBV5-1 and TRBJ2-2; TRBD2 matches at 15 bases. The CDR3 sequence is 17 residues long. Germline V gene data show CDR1 as SGHRS and CDR2 as YFSETQ. Unmatched junction bases numbered 3, after V lost 1 base and J lost 5 bases. This CDR3 is CASSLSGTSGRTGELFF. DNA for the CDR3: TGCGCCAGCAGCTTGTCCGGGACTAGCGGGAGGACCGGGGAGCTGTTTTTT.

The rearrangement links TRBV12-3 or TRBV12-4 to TRBJ2-3; D gene ambiguous. The germline V and J ends were trimmed by 2 bases and 7 bases, with 7 bases remaining between them. The CDR3 is 12 amino acids. CDR3 sequence: CASSLRLYTQYF. The CDR3 DNA is TGTGCCAGCAGTTTACGGCTGTATACGCAGTATTTT.

The chain is built from TRBV10-2 and TRBJ2-1, with 15 bases matching TRBD2. With V trimmed by 4 bases and J by 4 bases, 11 bases remained unmatched. There are 19 residues in the CDR3. CDR1 and CDR2 (germline): WSHSY, SAAADI. CDR3 amino acids: CASSGGLAGGARQYNEQFF. The CDR3 nucleotides read TGCGCCAGCAGTGGGGGACTAGCGGGAGGCGCTAGACAATACAATGAGCAGTTCTTC.

The chain employs TRBV20-1 and TRBJ2-7; D remains ambiguous. This CDR3 contains 13 residues. Germline-derived CDR1 and CDR2 are DFQATT and SNEGSKA (reference sequence). V gave up 4 bases and J gave up 7 bases, with 17 bases separating them. This CDR3 reads CSAMGRSFNEQYF. The CDR3 bases are TGCAGTGCTATGGGCCGGAGCTTCAATGAGCAGTACTTC.

This clonotype was seen only a few times. The chain recombines TRBV20-1 with TRBJ2-1, with 9 bases fitting TRBD2. The CDR3 runs 15 residues. V dropped 5 bases and J dropped 7; count of bases not matched to a gene: 12. Germline values: CDR1 DFQATT, CDR2 SNEGSKA (reference sequence). The CDR3 loop reads CSAPIVSGSYNEQFF. As DNA, the CDR3 is TGCAGTGCTCCTATCGTTAGCGGGAGTTATAATGAGCAGTTCTTC.

The chain carries TRBV20-1 and TRBJ2-5; D not resolved. Per germline, CDR1 DFQATT and CDR2 SNEGSKA (reference sequence). The CDR3 is 12 residues long. V shed 0 bases and J shed 13 bases, with 15 bases lying between them. The CDR3 coding sequence is TGCAGTGCTAGAGATTTCTCCCGAAGTCCGTACTTC. Protein product: CSARDFSRSPYF.

The rearrangement uses TRBV4-2 and TRBJ1-1; 12 bases line up with TRBD1. The CDR3 is 15 amino acids. After removal of 5 bases from V and 7 bases from J, the junction contained 8 bases not matched to a gene. The germline V gene has CDR1 LGHNA and CDR2 YNFKEQ. The CDR3 DNA reads as TGTGCCAGCAGCTCCCGGGACAGGGGGCTGAATGAAGCTTTCTTT. It encodes CASSSRDRGLNEAFF.

As for this clonotype: A read error may explain this, as a much larger clone is one base away. CDR3 residues: CASSRGRGTNYGYTF. CDR3 bases: TGTGCCAGCAGCCGGGGCAGGGGAACTAACTATGGCTACACCTTC. The V and J genes are TRBV14 and TRBJ1-2; tentatively, D is TRBD1 (6 bases). This CDR3 comprises 15 residues. Trimming took off 4 bases at V and 0 bases at J, with 12 bases between the two ends. Germline lookup yields CDR1 SGHDN and CDR2 FVKESK.

The rearrangement joins TRBV9 to TRBJ1-6; D is perhaps TRBD1 (6 bases). Looked up from germline, CDR1 is SGDLS and CDR2 is YYNGEE. This CDR3 region has 16 residues. The V and J ends lost 0 bases and 2 bases respectively, with 9 bases between them. Here the CDR3 DNA reads TGTGCCAGCAGCGTAGAAGGGGGAGCCTATAATTCACCCCTCCACTTT. It translates to CASSVEGGAYNSPLHF.

There are a few counts of this clonotype. This chain uses TRBV20-1 with TRBJ1-6; the D gene is possibly TRBD1 (5 bases). The CDR3 loop spans 13 amino acids. The V and J ends lost 2 bases and 9 bases respectively, with 11 bases between them. Per the germline V gene, CDR1 is DFQATT and CDR2 is SNEGSKA (reference sequence). CDR3 region: CSARRGSSSPLHF. In DNA, the CDR3 is TGCAGTGCTAGAAGGGGTAGTTCTTCACCCCTCCACTTT.

The chain has TRBV18 and TRBJ1-1, with no clear D. Trimming stripped 2 bases from V and 2 bases from J, with 12 bases between. Germline CDR1 and CDR2: KGHSH and LQKENI. The CDR3 spans 15 residues. The CDR3 bases are TGTGCCAGCTCACCAAAGACCCCCTTAAACACTGAAGCTTTCTTT. Protein sequence: CASSPKTPLNTEAFF.

The rearrangement links TRBV5-1 to TRBJ1-4; 9 nucleotides align to TRBD1. The J segment lost 8 bases and the V segment lost 2 bases, leaving 7 bases of the junction unmatched. Germline V gene lookup returns CDR1 SGHRS and CDR2 YFSETQ. This CDR3 region has 15 residues. The CDR3 spells CASSLPTGGREKLFF. In DNA form, the CDR3 reads TGCGCCAGCAGCTTACCGACAGGGGGAAGGGAAAAACTGTTTTTT.

The chain recombines TRBV7-9 with TRBJ2-2; no definite D call. The V end lost 4 bases, the J end lost 3 bases, and 9 bases lay between the germline ends. CDR3 size: 14 residues. Germline V gene sequence: CDR1 SEHNR, CDR2 FQNEAQ (reference sequence). CDR3 amino acids: CASSSLEYTGELFF. In DNA, the CDR3 is TGTGCCAGCAGCTCCCTAGAGTACACCGGGGAGCTGTTTTTT.

The gene calls are TRBV6-6 and TRBJ2-1; 11 bases are shared with TRBD2. This CDR3 spans 16 amino acids. CDR1 MNHNY and CDR2 SVGAGI come from the germline V gene (reference sequence). V shed 5 bases, J shed 7 bases, and the junction held 10 bases outside the gene matches. The CDR3 region is CASSPFSGRAGNEQFF. DNA for the CDR3: TGTGCCAGCAGTCCATTTAGCGGGAGGGCCGGGAATGAGCAGTTCTTC.

A few counts support this clonotype. The chain employs TRBV6-2 or TRBV6-3 and TRBJ2-5; D gene ambiguous. The CDR3 runs to 14 residues. V was pared by 2 bases and J by 3 bases, with 10 bases between. Germline-derived CDR1 and CDR2 are MNHEY and SVGEGT. The CDR3 nucleotides are TGTGCCAGCAGTTACCCCCACGTAAAAGAGACCCAGTACTTC. Protein product: CASSYPHVKETQYF.

This clonotype was counted a few times. The chain couples TRBV15 to TRBJ1-2, with D perhaps TRBD1 (5 bases). V was shortened by 1 base and J by 2 bases, with 8 bases between the two germline ends. Germline loops: CDR1 LNHNV, CDR2 YYDKDF (reference sequence). CDR3 length: 14 residues. CDR3 region: CATSRGAGNYGYTF. The DNA of the CDR3 is TGTGCCACCAGCAGAGGGGCAGGGAACTATGGCTACACCTTC.

This clonotype turned up a few times. The rearrangement links TRBV11-2 to TRBJ1-2; 8 nucleotides agree with TRBD1. The CDR3 extends over 16 amino acids. After removal of 2 bases from V and 6 bases from J, the junction contained 11 bases not matched to a gene. The germline gives CDR1 SGHAT, CDR2 FQNNGV. In DNA form, the CDR3 reads TGTGCCAGCAGCTTATATAGCCTGGACAGGGAAAATGGCTACACCTTC. Protein sequence: CASSLYSLDRENGYTF. Looking up the rest from reference TRBV11-2 and TRBJ1-2 gives the full variable domain: EAGVAQSPRYKIIEKRQSVAFWCNPISGHATLYWYQQILGQGPKLLIQFQNNGVVDDSQLPKDRFSAERLKGVDSTLKIQPAKLEDSAVYLCASSLYSLDRENGYTFGSGTRLTVV.

This clonotype was seen repeatedly, ten times or more. This chain connects TRBV12-3 or TRBV12-4 to TRBJ2-7, with 8 positions matching TRBD2. This CDR3 has 14 amino acids. J was trimmed by 3 bases and V by 5 bases; bases with no gene match: 6. CDR3 DNA sequence: TGTGCCAGCAGTCCTGGGACTAGGGACTACGAGCAGTACTTC. Protein product: CASSPGTRDYEQYF.

The rearrangement uses TRBV5-1 and TRBJ2-5; 9 bases map to TRBD1. CDR1 SGHRS and CDR2 YFSETQ come from the germline V gene. The length of the CDR3 is 15 residues. Trimming removed 4 bases from V and 3 bases from J; junction bases left unmatched: 7. The CDR3 region has the DNA TGCGCCAGCAGCCATGGGACAGGGTATGAAGAGACCCAGTACTTC. Protein product: CASSHGTGYEETQYF.

The rearrangement joins TRBV7-9 to TRBJ2-5; 7 nucleotides line up with TRBD2. After removal of 3 bases from V and 11 bases from J, the junction contained 15 bases not matched to a gene. Per germline, CDR1 SEHNR and CDR2 FQNEAQ (reference sequence). This CDR3 contains 15 residues. The CDR3 DNA sequence: TGTGCCAGCAGCTTCCTTAGCGGGTCCTTCTACAAGCAGTACTTC. Amino acid sequence: CASSFLSGSFYKQYF.